This entry is about one T cell receptor (beta chain). The target antigen is unknown. This CDR3 spans 14 amino acids. Per germline, CDR1 DFQATT and CDR2 SNEGSKA (reference sequence). With V trimmed by 5 bases and J by 5 bases, 10 bases remained unmatched. These data come from a study of CD8+CD57+ T cells in acquired aplastic anemia. Study-wide background: When averaged, DNA from sorted CD4+ and CD8+ cells came to around 3 ug.

Study-level points and caveats: About 30 CD8+ CDR3 sequences occurred in both the patients and the controls.

According to the study, genomic DNA was the template for TCR beta VDJ and CDR3 profiling. TCRdb ran MiXCR on the reads and lists one entry per CDR3 protein. The sample comprises 74,000 or so distinct CDR3 sequences, around half of which are singletons, and around 8% rests with the top ten. The sequenced sample consisted of sorted CD4+, CD8+, or CD8+CD57+ T cells (not recorded which) from PBMCs. The V call is TRBV20-1, the J call TRBJ1-1; 8 nucleotides agree with TRBD1. The sequence derives from a human donor in good health, serving as a control. The DNA for the CDR3 is TGCAGTGCTCTACAGCAGGGGGCCTTGACTGAAGCTTTCTTT. It is translated as CSALQQGALTEAFF.